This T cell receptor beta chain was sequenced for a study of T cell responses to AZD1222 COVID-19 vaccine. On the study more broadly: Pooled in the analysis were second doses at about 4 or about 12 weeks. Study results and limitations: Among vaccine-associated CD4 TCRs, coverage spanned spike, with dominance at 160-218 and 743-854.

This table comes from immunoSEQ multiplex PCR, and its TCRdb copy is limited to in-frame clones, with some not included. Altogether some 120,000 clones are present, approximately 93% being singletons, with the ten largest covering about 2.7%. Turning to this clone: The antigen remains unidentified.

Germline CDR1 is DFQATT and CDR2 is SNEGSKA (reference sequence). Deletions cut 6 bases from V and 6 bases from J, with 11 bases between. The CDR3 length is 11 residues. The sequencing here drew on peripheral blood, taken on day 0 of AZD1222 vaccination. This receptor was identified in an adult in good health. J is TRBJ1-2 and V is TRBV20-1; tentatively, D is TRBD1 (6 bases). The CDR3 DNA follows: TGCAGTGCATCGGGGGCTGATGGCTACACCTTC. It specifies CSASGADGYTF.